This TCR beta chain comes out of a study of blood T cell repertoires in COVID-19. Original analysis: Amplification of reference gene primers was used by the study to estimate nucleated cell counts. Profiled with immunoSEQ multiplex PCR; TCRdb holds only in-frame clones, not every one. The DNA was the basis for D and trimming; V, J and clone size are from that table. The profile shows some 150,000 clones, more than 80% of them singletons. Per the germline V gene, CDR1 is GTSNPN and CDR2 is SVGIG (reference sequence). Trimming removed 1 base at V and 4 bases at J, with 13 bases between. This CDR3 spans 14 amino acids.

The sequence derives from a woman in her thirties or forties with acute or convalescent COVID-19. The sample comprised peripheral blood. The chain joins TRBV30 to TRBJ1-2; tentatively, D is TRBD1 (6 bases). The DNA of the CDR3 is TGTGCCTGGAGTGAAGCGGGACAAGGCTATGGCTACACCTTC. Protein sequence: CAWSEAGQGYGYTF.